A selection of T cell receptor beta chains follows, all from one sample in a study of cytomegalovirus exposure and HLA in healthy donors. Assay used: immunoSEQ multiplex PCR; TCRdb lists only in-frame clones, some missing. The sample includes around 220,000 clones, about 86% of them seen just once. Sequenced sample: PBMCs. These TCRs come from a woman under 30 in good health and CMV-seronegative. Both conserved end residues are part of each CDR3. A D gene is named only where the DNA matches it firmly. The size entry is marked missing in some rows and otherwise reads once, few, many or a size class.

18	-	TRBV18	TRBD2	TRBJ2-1	TGTGCCAGCTCACCCACCTATCCTAGCGGACTTCCGTACAATGAGCAGTTCTTC	CASSPTYPSGLPYNEQFF
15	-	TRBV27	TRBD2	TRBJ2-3	TGTGCCAGCAGGGGACTAGCGGGAGCGGATGATACGCAGTATTTT	CASRGLAGADDTQYF
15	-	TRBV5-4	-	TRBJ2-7	TGTGCCAGCAGCTTGGAACCAGGGTCTCGCTACGAGCAGTACTTC	CASSLEPGSRYEQYF
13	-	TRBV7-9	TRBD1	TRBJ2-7	TGTGCCAGCAGCTTGGGGACAGGACGCGAGCAGTACTTC	CASSLGTGREQYF
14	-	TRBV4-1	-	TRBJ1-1	TGCGCCAGCAGCAAACAGGGCTTGATCACTGAAGCTTTCTTT	CASSKQGLITEAFF
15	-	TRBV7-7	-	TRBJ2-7	TGTGCTAGCAGCCCCGGTGTTGGGAGCTCCTACGAGCAGTACTTC	CASSPGVGSSYEQYF
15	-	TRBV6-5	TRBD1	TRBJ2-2	TGTGCCAGCTTTACAGGGGGCTGGAACACCGGGGAGCTGTTTTTT	CASFTGGWNTGELFF
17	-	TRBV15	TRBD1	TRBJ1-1	TGTGCCACCAGCAGAGAGCGGCAGGGGGCCGGGAACACTGAAGCTTTCTTT	CATSRERQGAGNTEAFF
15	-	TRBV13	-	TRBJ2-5	TGTGCCAGCAGCTTAGGGGCAGCCACGGGTGAGACCCAGTACTTC	CASSLGAATGETQYF
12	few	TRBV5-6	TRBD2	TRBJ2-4	TGTGCCAGCAGCTTCGGGGGGGTCATTCAGTACTTC	CASSFGGVIQYF
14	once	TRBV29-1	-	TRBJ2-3	TGCAGCGTTGAGGGGCTGCAGGGCTCAGATACGCAGTATTTT	CSVEGLQGSDTQYF
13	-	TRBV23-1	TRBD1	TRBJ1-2	TGCGCCAGCAGGCCGGACAGGTTATATGGCTACACCTTC	CASRPDRLYGYTF
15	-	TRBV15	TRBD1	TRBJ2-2	TGTGCCACCAGCAGAGGACAGGGAAACACCGGGGAGCTGTTTTTT	CATSRGQGNTGELFF
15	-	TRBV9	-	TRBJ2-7	TGTGCCAGCAGCGTAGAGGGAGGGGGACCCTACGAGCAGTACTTC	CASSVEGGGPYEQYF